This TCR beta chain was captured in a study of T cell repertoires in cytomegalovirus infection. Study at large: Selection of CMV epitopes for the study included recently identified HLA-C-restricted and well-studied HLA-B-restricted ones.

On this clonotype: Its cognate antigen is unknown.

V shed 8 bases and J 2 bases; nucleotides not matched to a gene: 10. The CDR3 has 15 amino acids. From germline, CDR1 is MNHGY and CDR2 SAAAGT. TCRdb used MiXCR to reprocess the reads, holding one entry per CDR3 protein. In the table there are about 830,000 distinct CDR3 sequences, 32% of which are singletons. This chain connects TRBV6-8 to TRBJ2-7; 9 bases match TRBD1. This receptor was identified in a human donor in good health (CMV status not recorded). Some clones in this sample may be carry-over from other donors' samples. The sample was cultured CD8+ T cells from PBMCs, taken from culture after CMV antigen stimulation. The CDR3 region has the DNA TGTGCCAGCCTAGAACCGGGACAGGGAACCTACGAGCAGTACTTC. Its translation: CASLEPGQGTYEQYF.